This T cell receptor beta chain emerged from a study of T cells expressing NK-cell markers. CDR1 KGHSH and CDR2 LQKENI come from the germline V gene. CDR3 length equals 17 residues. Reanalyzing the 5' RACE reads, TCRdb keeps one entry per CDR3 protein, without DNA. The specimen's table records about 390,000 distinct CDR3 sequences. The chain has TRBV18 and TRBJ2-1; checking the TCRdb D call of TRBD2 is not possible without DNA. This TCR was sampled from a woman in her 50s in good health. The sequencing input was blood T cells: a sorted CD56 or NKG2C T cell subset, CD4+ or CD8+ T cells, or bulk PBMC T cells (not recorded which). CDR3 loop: CASSPSRTTTYVYEQFF.